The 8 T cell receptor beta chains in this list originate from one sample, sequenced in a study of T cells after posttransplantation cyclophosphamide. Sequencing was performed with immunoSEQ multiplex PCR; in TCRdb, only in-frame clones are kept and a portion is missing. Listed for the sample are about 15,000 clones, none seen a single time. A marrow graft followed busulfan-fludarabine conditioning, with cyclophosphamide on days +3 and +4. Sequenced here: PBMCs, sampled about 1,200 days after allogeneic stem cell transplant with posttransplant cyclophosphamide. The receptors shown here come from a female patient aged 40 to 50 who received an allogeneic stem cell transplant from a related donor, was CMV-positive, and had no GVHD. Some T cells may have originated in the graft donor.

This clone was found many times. The CDR3 region has the DNA TGTGCCAGCAGTTATACCCCCGGGACAACCAATTCACCCCTCCACTTT. The encoded protein is CASSYTPGTTNSPLHF. This sequence joins TRBV27 and TRBJ1-6, with a possible D match to TRBD1 (6 bases). The CDR3 has 16 amino acids. Between the trimmed V and J ends, which lost 4 bases and 7 bases, there was a span of 17 bases. The germline gives CDR1 MNHEY, CDR2 SMNVEV (reference sequence).

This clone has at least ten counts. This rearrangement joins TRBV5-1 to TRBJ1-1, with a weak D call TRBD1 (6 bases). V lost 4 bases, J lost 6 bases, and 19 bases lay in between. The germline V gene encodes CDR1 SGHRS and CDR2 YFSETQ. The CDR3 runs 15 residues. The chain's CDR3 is CASSPMNQGLAEAFF. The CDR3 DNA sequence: TGCGCCAGCAGCCCGATGAACCAGGGGTTAGCTGAAGCTTTCTTT.

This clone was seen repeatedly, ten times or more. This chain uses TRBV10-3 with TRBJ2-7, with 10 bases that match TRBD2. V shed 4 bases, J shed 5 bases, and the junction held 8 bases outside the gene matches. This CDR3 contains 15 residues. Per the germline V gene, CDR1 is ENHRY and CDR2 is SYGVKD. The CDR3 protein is CAISASGGALDEQYF. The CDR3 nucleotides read TGTGCCATCAGTGCCAGCGGGGGGGCCCTGGACGAGCAGTACTTC.

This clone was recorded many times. The CDR3 nucleotides read TGCGCCAGCAGCTTGCTCTTGGGGACAGAGACGAACACTGAAGCTTTCTTT. Translating gives CASSLLLGTETNTEAFF. V usage is TRBV5-1 and J usage is TRBJ1-1; 7 nucleotides agree with TRBD1. The CDR3 covers 17 residues. Per germline, CDR1 SGHRS and CDR2 YFSETQ. With V trimmed by 1 base and J by 1 base, 10 bases remained unmatched.

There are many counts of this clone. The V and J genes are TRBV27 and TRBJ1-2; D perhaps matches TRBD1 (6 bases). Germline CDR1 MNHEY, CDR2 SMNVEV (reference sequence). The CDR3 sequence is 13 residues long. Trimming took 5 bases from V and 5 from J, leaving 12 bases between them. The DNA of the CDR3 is TGTGCCAGCAGTAACAGGGCTCGGTATGGCTACACCTTC. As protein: CASSNRARYGYTF.

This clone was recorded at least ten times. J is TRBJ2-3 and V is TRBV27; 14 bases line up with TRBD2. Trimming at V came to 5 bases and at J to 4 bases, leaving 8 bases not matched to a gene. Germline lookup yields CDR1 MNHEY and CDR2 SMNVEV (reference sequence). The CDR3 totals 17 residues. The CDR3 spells CASSTWTSGGRSDTQYF. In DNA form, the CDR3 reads TGTGCCAGCAGTACCTGGACTAGCGGGGGGAGGTCAGATACGCAGTATTTT.

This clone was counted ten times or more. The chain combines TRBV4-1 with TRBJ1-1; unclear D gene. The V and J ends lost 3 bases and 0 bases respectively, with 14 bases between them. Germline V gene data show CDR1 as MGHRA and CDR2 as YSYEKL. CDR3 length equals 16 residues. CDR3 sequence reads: CASSQQDPGLNTEAFF. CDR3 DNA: TGCGCCAGCAGCCAGCAGGATCCGGGATTGAACACTGAAGCTTTCTTT.

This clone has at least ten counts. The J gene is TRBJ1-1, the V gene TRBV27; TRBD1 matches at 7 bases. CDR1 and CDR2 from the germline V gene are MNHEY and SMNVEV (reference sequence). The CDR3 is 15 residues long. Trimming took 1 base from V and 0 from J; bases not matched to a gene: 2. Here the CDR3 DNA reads TGTGCCAGCAGTTTATACGGACAGGTGAACACTGAAGCTTTCTTT. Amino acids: CASSLYGQVNTEAFF.